This TCR beta chain was sequenced in a study of blood T cell repertoires in COVID-19. The overall study: The samples span acute and convalescent COVID-19 from the United States, Italy and Spain. T cells, B-cell-depleted T cells, or PBMCs provided the cDNA or gDNA that served as material.

The length of the CDR3 is 13 residues. Trimming removed 3 bases from V and 4 bases from J, with 6 bases in between. Germline lookup yields CDR1 SGHTA and CDR2 FQGTGA. This clone has only one observation. In the original processing: Counts of nucleated cells, estimated from reference gene primer amplification, were obtained. Here immunoSEQ multiplex PCR was the method, and the copy in TCRdb shows in-frame clones only, minus some. V and J calls and clone size are those listed in that table; D and trimming were worked out from the DNA. This table has 200,000 to 250,000 clones, around 84% appearing once. The chain has TRBV7-3 and TRBJ2-2; D gene uncertain. The sample comprised peripheral blood. This clonotype was obtained from a man aged 25-40 years with active or convalescent COVID-19. CDR3 sequence reads: CASSLAATGELFF. The DNA for the CDR3 is TGTGCCAGCAGCTTGGCCGCCACCGGGGAGCTGTTTTTT.